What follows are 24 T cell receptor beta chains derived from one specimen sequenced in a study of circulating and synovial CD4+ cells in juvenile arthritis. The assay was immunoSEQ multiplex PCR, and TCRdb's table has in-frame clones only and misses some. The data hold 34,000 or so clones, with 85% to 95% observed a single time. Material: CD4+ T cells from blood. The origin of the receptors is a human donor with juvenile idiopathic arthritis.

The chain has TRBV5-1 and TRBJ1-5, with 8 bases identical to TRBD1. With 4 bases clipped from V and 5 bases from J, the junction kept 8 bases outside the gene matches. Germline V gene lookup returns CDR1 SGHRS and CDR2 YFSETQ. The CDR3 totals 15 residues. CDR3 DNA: TGCGCCAGCAGCAGAACAGGGGGAGGCGATCAGCCCCAGCATTTT. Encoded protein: CASSRTGGGDQPQHF.

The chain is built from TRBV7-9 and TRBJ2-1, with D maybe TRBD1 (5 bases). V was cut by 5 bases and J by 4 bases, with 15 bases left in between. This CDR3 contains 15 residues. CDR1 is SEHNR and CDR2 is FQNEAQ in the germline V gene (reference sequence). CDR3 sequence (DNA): TGTGCCAGCAGCCAACAAATTGGACAATACAATGAGCAGTTCTTC. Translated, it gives CASSQQIGQYNEQFF.

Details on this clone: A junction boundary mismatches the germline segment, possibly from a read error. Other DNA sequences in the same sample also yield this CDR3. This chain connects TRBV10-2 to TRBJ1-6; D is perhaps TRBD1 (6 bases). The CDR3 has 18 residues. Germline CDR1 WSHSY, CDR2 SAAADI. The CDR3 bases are TGCGCCAGCAGGGAGGGACACGAACGAGGCTCCTATAATTCCCCCCTCCACTTT. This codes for CASREGHERGSYNSPLHF.

This chain's CDR3 is CASSRGGVQGKAFF. The CDR3, as DNA: TGTGCCAGCAGCCGAGGGGGTGTACAGGGTAAGGCTTTCTTT. The chain combines TRBV4-2 with TRBJ1-1, with TRBD1 as a possible D gene (6 bases). The germline CDR1 and CDR2 sequences are LGHNA and YNFKEQ. Trimming removed 4 bases from V and 11 bases from J, with 20 bases in between. The CDR3 covers 14 residues.

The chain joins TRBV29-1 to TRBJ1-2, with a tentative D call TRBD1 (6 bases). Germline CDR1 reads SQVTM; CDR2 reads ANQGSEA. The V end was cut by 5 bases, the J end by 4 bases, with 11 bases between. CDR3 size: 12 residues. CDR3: CSVSTGSYGYTF. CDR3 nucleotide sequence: TGCAGCGTTTCTACAGGGAGCTATGGCTACACCTTC. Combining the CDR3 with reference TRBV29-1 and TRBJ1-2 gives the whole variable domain SAVISQKPSRDICQRGTSLTIQCQVDSQVTMMFWYRQQPGQSLTLIATANQGSEATYESGFVIDKFPISRPNLTFSTLTVSNMSPEDSSIYLCSVSTGSYGYTFGSGTRLTVV.

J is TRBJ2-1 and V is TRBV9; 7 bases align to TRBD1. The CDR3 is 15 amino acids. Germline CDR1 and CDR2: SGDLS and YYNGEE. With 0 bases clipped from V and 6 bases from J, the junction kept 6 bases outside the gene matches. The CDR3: CASSVADRVPNEQFF. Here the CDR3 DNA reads TGTGCCAGCAGCGTAGCCGACAGGGTTCCCAATGAGCAGTTCTTC.

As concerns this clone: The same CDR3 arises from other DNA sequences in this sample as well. The chain's CDR3 is CATSKERTGSNSPLHF. DNA for the CDR3: TGTGCCACCAGCAAAGAAAGGACAGGGAGTAATTCACCCCTCCACTTT. V is TRBV15 and J is TRBJ1-6; 8 bases map to TRBD1. With V trimmed by 4 bases and J by 6 bases, 8 bases remained unmatched. Germline CDR1 is LNHNV and CDR2 is YYDKDF (reference sequence). CDR3 length: 16 amino acids.

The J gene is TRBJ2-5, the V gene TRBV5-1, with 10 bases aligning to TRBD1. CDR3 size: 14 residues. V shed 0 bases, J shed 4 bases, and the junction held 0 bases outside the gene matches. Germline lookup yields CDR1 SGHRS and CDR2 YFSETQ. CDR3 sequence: CASSLGDRGETQYF. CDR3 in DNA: TGCGCCAGCAGCTTGGGGGACAGGGGAGAGACCCAGTACTTC.

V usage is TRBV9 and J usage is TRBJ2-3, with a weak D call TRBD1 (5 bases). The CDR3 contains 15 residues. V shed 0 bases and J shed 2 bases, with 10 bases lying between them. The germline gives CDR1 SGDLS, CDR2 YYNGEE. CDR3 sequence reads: CASSVDQGYTDTQYF. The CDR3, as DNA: TGTGCCAGCAGCGTAGATCAGGGATACACAGATACGCAGTATTTT.

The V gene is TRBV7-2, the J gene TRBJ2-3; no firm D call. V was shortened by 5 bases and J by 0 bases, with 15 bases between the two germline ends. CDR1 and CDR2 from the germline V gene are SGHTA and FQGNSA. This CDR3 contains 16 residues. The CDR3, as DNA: TGTGCCAGCAGCAAACAGATTACCCCTAGCACAGATACGCAGTATTTT. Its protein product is CASSKQITPSTDTQYF. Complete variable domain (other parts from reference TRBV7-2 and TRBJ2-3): GAGVSQSPSNKVTEKGKDVELRCDPISGHTALYWYRQSLGQGLEFLIYFQGNSAPDKSGLPSDRFSAERTGGSVSTLTIQRTQQEDSAVYLCASSKQITPSTDTQYFGPGTRLTVL.

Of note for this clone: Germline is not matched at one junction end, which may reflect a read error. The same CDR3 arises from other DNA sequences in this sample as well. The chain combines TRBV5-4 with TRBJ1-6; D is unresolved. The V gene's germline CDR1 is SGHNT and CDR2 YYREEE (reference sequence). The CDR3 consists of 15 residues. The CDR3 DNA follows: TGTGCCAGCAGCTTGGGACTGGGAGGTAATTCCCCCCTCCACTTT. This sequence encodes CASSLGLGGNSPLHF.

CDR3 DNA: TGTGCCTGGGGGGGACTAGCGGGGACGCGGAATGAGCAGTTCTTC. Its translation is CAWGGLAGTRNEQFF. The chain combines TRBV30 with TRBJ2-1; 13 nucleotides match TRBD2. Germline V lookup: CDR1 GTSNPN, CDR2 SVGIG (reference sequence). Losses at the gene ends were 5 bases for V and 7 bases for J; bases not matched to a gene: 8. This CDR3 comprises 15 residues.

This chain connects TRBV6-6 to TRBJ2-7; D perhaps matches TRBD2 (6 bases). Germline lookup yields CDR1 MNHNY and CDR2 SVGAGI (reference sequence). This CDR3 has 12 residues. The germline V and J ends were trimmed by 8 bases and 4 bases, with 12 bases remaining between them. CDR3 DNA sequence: TGTGCCAGCTGGGGGGAGTCATACGAGCAGTACTTC. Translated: CASWGESYEQYF.

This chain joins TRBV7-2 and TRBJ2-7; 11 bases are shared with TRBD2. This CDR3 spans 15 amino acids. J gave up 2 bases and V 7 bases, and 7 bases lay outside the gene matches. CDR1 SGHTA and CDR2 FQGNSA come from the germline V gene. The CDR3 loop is CASTLSGGETYEQYF. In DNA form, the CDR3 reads TGTGCCAGCACTCTTAGCGGGGGGGAGACCTACGAGCAGTACTTC.

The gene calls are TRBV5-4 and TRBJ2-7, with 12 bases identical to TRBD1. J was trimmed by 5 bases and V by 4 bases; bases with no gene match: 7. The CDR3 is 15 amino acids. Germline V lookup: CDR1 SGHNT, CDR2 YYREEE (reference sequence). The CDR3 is CASSNRDRGLHEQYF. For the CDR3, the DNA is TGTGCCAGCAGCAACCGGGACAGGGGGCTCCACGAGCAGTACTTC.

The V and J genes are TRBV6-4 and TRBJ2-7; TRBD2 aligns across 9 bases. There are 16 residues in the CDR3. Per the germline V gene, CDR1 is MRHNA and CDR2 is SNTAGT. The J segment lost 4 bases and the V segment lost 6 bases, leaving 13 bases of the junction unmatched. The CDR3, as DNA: TGTGCCAGCAGCGGACTCGCGGGGGGGGTGCCTTACGAGCAGTACTTC. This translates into CASSGLAGGVPYEQYF.

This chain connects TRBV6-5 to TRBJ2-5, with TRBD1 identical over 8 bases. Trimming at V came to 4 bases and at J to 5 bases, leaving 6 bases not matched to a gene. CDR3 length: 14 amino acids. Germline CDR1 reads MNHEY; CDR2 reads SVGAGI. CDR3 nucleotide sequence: TGTGCCAGCAGTTCTCCAGGGGGCGCGGAGACCCAGTACTTC. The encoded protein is CASSSPGGAETQYF.

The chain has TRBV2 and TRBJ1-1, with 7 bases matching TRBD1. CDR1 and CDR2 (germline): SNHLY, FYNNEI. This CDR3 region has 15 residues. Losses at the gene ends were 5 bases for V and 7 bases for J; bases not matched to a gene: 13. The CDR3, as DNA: TGTGCCAGCAGTTTCAGGGGGTCCCCTTTGGGTGAAGCTTTCTTT. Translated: CASSFRGSPLGEAFF.

The CDR3 loop is CASSLNRGIYEQYF. The CDR3 DNA sequence: TGTGCCAGCAGCTTAAACAGGGGAATCTACGAGCAGTACTTC. V and J are TRBV7-2 and TRBJ2-7; 7 bases line up with TRBD1. Germline lookup yields CDR1 SGHTA and CDR2 FQGNSA. V shed 2 bases, J shed 3 bases, and the junction held 4 bases outside the gene matches. The CDR3 extends over 14 amino acids.

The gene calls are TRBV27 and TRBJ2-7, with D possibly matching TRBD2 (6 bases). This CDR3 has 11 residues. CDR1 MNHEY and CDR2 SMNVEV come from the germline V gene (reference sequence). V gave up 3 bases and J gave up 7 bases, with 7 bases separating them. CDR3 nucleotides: TGTGCCAGCAGTTTGGGGGGAGAGCAGTACTTC. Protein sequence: CASSLGGEQYF.

For the CDR3, the DNA is TGTGCCAGCAGTGCTCGGACAGGGGGCGGGACTGAAGCTTTCTTT. It encodes CASSARTGGGTEAFF. The rearrangement uses TRBV2 and TRBJ1-1; TRBD1 matches at 11 bases. The CDR3 loop spans 15 amino acids. CDR1 and CDR2 (germline): SNHLY, FYNNEI. V was clipped by 4 bases and J by 5 bases; unmatched bases: 6.

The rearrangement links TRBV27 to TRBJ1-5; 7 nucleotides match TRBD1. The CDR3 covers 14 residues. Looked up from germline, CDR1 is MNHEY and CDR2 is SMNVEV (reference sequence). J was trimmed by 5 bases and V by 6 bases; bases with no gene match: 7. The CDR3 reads CASSPDRFYQPQHF. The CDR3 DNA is TGTGCCAGCAGCCCGGACAGGTTTTATCAGCCCCAGCATTTT.

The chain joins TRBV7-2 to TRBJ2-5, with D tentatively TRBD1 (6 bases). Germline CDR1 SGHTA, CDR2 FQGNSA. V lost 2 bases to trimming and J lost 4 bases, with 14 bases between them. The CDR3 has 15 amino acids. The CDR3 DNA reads TGTGCCAGCAGCTTATTCAGGGGCCTAAGAGAGACCCAGTACTTC. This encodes CASSLFRGLRETQYF.

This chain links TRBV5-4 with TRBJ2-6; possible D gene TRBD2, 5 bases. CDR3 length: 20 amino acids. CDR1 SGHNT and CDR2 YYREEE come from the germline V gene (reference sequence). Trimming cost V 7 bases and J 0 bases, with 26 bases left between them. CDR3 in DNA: TGTGCCAGCGGGTCCCGTTCCCGTCTGGAGGCACACTCTGGGGCCAACGTCCTGACTTTC. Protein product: CASGSRSRLEAHSGANVLTF.